The 10 T cell receptor beta chains below come from one sample, sequenced in a study of graft-versus-host responses after intestinal transplantation. Researchers placed about 200,000 CFSE-labeled responder cells in culture with about 200,000 irradiated, violet-dye-labeled stimulator cells. TCRdb's copy holds only in-frame clones and misses some; the assay was immunoSEQ multiplex PCR. The data show 15,000 or so clones, with more than 25% seen just once and roughly 2% held by the top ten. The sequencing used alloreactive CD8+ T cells from a mixed lymphocyte reaction culture, collected before intestinal transplant. Subset given: CFSE-low proliferating T cells sorted from roughly 6-day pre-transplant mixed lymphocyte reaction (GvH or HvG direction). These receptor sequences come from a human patient who received an intestinal transplant.

This chain connects TRBV4-1 to TRBJ2-3; D not certain. There are 14 residues in the CDR3. Trimming pared 5 bases from V and 5 bases from J, leaving 14 bases between. CDR1 is MGHRA and CDR2 is YSYEKL in the germline V gene. CDR3 nucleotides: TGCGCCAGCAGCGAAGGGTTACTTGGAGATACGCAGTATTTT. This translates into CASSEGLLGDTQYF.

This clone was detected only once. J is TRBJ2-1 and V is TRBV18, with D tentatively TRBD2 (5 bases). The ends were cut back, 0 bases at V and 5 bases at J, with 8 bases in the middle. Per germline, CDR1 KGHSH and CDR2 LQKENI. The CDR3 length is 14 residues. The CDR3 here is CASSPPPGNNEQFF. The CDR3 DNA follows: TGTGCCAGCTCACCACCGCCCGGGAACAATGAGCAGTTCTTC.

A few counts support this clone. The V gene is TRBV7-9, the J gene TRBJ2-1, with D possibly TRBD2 on 5 matching bases. Trimming removed 3 bases from V and 4 bases from J, with 13 bases in between. The CDR3 sequence is 15 residues long. Germline V gene lookup returns CDR1 SEHNR and CDR2 FQNEAQ (reference sequence). CDR3 in amino acids: CASSFRPAEYNEQFF. CDR3 nucleotide sequence: TGTGCCAGCAGCTTTAGGCCAGCGGAATACAATGAGCAGTTCTTC.

This clone was seen a handful of times. This sequence joins TRBV29-1 and TRBJ1-4, with D possibly being TRBD1 (5 bases). V was shortened by 6 bases and J by 4 bases, with 12 bases between the two germline ends. Per the germline V gene, CDR1 is SQVTM and CDR2 is ANQGSEA. The CDR3 is 13 residues long. The CDR3 region has the DNA TGCAGCGTGCAGGGCCAGTATAATGAAAAACTGTTTTTT. Translating it yields CSVQGQYNEKLFF.

The chain has TRBV5-1 and TRBJ2-7, with 7 nucleotides matching TRBD1. V shed 1 base, J shed 4 bases, and the junction held 8 bases outside the gene matches. The CDR3 has 15 amino acids. Germline CDR1 SGHRS, CDR2 YFSETQ. In DNA form, the CDR3 reads TGCGCCAGCAGCTTGCTTACAGGGGATATTTACGAGCAGTACTTC. Protein sequence: CASSLLTGDIYEQYF.

This clone ranks as medium-sized. The chain carries TRBV7-2 and TRBJ1-5; 9 positions agree with TRBD1. Germline assignment: CDR1 SGHTA and CDR2 FQGNSA. The CDR3 consists of 16 residues. V shed 3 bases, J shed 3 bases, and the junction held 6 bases outside the gene matches. The DNA of the CDR3 is TGTGCCAGCAGCTTCCGGGACAGGGAATCCAATCAGCCCCAGCATTTT. Protein sequence: CASSFRDRESNQPQHF. Using reference TRBV7-2 and TRBJ1-5 for the parts outside the CDR3, the full variable domain is GAGVSQSPSNKVTEKGKDVELRCDPISGHTALYWYRQSLGQGLEFLIYFQGNSAPDKSGLPSDRFSAERTGGSVSTLTIQRTQQEDSAVYLCASSFRDRESNQPQHFGDGTRLSIL.

The genes are TRBV11-2 and TRBJ2-7; possible D gene TRBD1, 6 bases. CDR1 and CDR2 (germline): SGHAT, FQNNGV. This CDR3 spans 13 amino acids. Between the trimmed V and J ends, which lost 3 bases and 3 bases, there was a span of 9 bases. Written as DNA, the CDR3 is TGTGCCAGCAGCTTGGGGACAAACTACGAGCAGTACTTC. This translates into CASSLGTNYEQYF.

This clone was found a few times. The V gene is TRBV30, the J gene TRBJ2-7; D may be TRBD1 (7 bases). CDR1 is GTSNPN, CDR2 SVGIG, per germline (reference sequence). V gave up 0 bases and J gave up 4 bases, with 13 bases separating them. This CDR3 is built from 14 residues. CDR3 amino acids: CAWSVGRGDYEQYF. The CDR3 region has the DNA TGTGCCTGGAGTGTCGGCAGGGGGGATTACGAGCAGTACTTC.

This chain links TRBV4-3 with TRBJ1-2, with 11 positions matching TRBD1. CDR1 is LGHNA, CDR2 YSLEER, per germline. V dropped 4 bases and J dropped 3; count of bases not matched to a gene: 7. CDR3 length equals 16 residues. This CDR3 is CASSRLDRGRYYGYTF. CDR3 coding DNA: TGCGCCAGCAGCCGCTTGGACAGGGGGCGATACTATGGCTACACCTTC.

The V call is TRBV29-1, the J call TRBJ2-5; D gene unclear. Per germline, CDR1 SQVTM and CDR2 ANQGSEA. With 6 bases removed from V and 1 base from J, the gap between germline ends came to 9 bases. The CDR3 covers 12 residues. CDR3 protein: CSVRPVQETQYF. The CDR3 bases are TGCAGCGTGCGCCCGGTCCAAGAGACCCAGTACTTC.